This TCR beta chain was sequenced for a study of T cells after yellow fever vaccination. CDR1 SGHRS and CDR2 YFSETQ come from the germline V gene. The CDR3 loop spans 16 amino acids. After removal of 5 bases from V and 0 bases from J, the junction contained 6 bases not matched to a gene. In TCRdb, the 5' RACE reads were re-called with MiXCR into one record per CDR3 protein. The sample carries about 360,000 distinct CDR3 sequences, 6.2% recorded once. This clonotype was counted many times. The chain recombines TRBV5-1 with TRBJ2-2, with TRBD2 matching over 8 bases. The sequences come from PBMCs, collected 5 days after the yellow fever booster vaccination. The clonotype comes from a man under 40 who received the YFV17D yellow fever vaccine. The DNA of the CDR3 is TGCGCCAGCAGGCTAGCGGGCCGCGCGAACACCGGGGAGCTGTTTTTT. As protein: CASRLAGRANTGELFF.